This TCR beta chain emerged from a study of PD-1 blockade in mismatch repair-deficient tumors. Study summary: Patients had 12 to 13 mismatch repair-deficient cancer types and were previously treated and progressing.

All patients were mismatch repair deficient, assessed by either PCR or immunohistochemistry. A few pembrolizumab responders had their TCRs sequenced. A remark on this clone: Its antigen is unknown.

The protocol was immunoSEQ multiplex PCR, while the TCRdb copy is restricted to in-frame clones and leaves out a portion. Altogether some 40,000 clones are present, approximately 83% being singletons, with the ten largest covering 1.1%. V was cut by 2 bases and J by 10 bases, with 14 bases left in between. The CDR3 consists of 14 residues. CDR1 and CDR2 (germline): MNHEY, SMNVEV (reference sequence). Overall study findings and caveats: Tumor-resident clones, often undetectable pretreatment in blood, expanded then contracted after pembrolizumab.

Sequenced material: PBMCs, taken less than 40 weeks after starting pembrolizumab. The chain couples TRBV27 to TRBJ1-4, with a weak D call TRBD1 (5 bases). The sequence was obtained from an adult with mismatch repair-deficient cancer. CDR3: CASSLEGVLGKLFF. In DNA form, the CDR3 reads TGTGCCAGCAGTTTAGAAGGGGTATTGGGAAAACTGTTTTTT.